This T cell receptor beta chain was sequenced for a study of blood T cell repertoires in COVID-19. This clone occurred once. CDR1 is KGHDR, CDR2 SFDVKD, per germline. This CDR3 spans 17 amino acids. Unmatched junction bases numbered 8, after V lost 4 bases and J lost 4 bases. The data were produced by immunoSEQ multiplex PCR, yet TCRdb's version contains in-frame clones alone and is incomplete. Counted here are 390,000 or so clones, 80% to 90% occurring once; the ten biggest clones make up roughly 9.4%. The source of this sequence is a woman aged 50 to 60 who had recovered from COVID-19. The chain combines TRBV24-1 with TRBJ2-1; the match to TRBD2 covers 11 bases. Input material: PBMCs or T cells enriched from blood (not recorded which). The CDR3 loop is CATSDSRTSGRYNEQFF. DNA for the CDR3: TGTGCCACCAGTGACTCCCGGACTAGCGGGCGTTACAATGAGCAGTTCTTC.